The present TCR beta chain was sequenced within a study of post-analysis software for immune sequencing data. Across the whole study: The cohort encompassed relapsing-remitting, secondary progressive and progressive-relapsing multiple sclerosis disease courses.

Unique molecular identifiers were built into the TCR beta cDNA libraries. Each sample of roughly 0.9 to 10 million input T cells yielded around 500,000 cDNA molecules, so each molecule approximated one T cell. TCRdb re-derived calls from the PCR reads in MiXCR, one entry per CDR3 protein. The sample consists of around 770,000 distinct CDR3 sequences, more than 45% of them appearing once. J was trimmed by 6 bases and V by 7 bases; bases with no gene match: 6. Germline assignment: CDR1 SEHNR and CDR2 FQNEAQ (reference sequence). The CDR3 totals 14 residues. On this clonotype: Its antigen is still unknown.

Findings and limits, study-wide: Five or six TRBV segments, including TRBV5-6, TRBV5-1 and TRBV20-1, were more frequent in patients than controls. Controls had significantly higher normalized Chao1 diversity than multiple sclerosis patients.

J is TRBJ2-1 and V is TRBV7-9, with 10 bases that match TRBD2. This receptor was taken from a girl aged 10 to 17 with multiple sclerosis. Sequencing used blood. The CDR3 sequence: CASNGRTSGNEQFF. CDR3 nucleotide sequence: TGTGCCAGCAACGGCCGGACTAGCGGCAATGAGCAGTTCTTC. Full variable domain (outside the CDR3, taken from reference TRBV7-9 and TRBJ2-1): DTGVSQNPRHKITKRGQNVTFRCDPISEHNRLYWYRQTLGQGPEFLTYFQNEAQLEKSRLLSDRFSAERPKGSFSTLEIQRTEQGDSAMYLCASNGRTSGNEQFFGPGTRLTVL.